This T cell receptor beta chain originates from a study of blood T cell repertoires in COVID-19. Study summary: Samples of COVID-19 (acute and convalescent) were obtained from the United States, Italy and Spain. Sample material is recorded as cDNA or gDNA derived from T cells, B-cell-depleted T cells, or PBMCs.

V shed 4 bases and J shed 0 bases, with 12 bases lying between them. CDR1 SGHRS and CDR2 YFSETQ come from the germline V gene. The CDR3 runs to 15 residues. How the authors handled the data: Amplified reference gene primers provided the basis for estimating nucleated cell counts. The table came from immunoSEQ multiplex PCR; TCRdb's copy has only in-frame clones and leaves some out. V, J and clone size derive from that table, while D and trimming were established from the DNA sequence. This table has around 140,000 clones, 81% appearing once. The receptor was derived from a woman aged 60-75 years with active or convalescent COVID-19. The sample comprised peripheral blood. The rearrangement links TRBV5-1 to TRBJ2-3; tentative D call: TRBD2 (5 bases). In nucleotides, the CDR3 is TGCGCCAGCAGCCAGGACTCGGGGAGCACAGATACGCAGTATTTT. Its translation: CASSQDSGSTDTQYF.